These 27 T cell receptor beta chains were sequenced from one sample in a study of T cell responses to AZD1222 COVID-19 vaccine. TCRdb's table, derived via immunoSEQ multiplex PCR, lists solely in-frame clones and lacks some. Of approximately 170,000 clones listed, about 91% are singletons. The material was peripheral blood, obtained 28 days after the second AZD1222 dose. These receptor sequences come from an adult who received the AZD1222 COVID-19 vaccine.

V and J are TRBV27 and TRBJ1-2; D remains ambiguous. The V gene's germline CDR1 is MNHEY and CDR2 SMNVEV (reference sequence). V lost 0 bases, J lost 4 bases, and 9 bases lay in between. The CDR3 length is 14 residues. The CDR3 coding sequence is TGTGCCAGCAGTTTATCGGTACAGCCCTATGGCTACACCTTC. Protein: CASSLSVQPYGYTF.

V and J are TRBV27 and TRBJ2-4; D unclear. CDR3 size: 16 residues. V was clipped by 3 bases and J by 1 base, with 13 bases between them. Germline values: CDR1 MNHEY, CDR2 SMNVEV (reference sequence). CDR3 nucleotides: TGTGCCAGCAGTTTCATCCCCTTAGGTGCCAAAAACATTCAGTACTTC. Translation: CASSFIPLGAKNIQYF.

This clone was seen just once. The V gene is TRBV5-1, the J gene TRBJ2-2; TRBD1 is a possible D gene (7 bases). CDR3 length: 19 residues. The V gene's germline CDR1 is SGHRS and CDR2 YFSETQ. Trimming took off 0 bases at V and 6 bases at J, with 24 bases between the two ends. CDR3 DNA sequence: TGCGCCAGCAGCTTGGCCGCAGGGGGGCCCCTGGGTGAGCCCGGGGAGCTGTTTTTT. It specifies CASSLAAGGPLGEPGELFF.

V is TRBV2 and J is TRBJ1-2; D not certain. Germline V gene sequence: CDR1 SNHLY, CDR2 FYNNEI. Trimming cost V 3 bases and J 8 bases, with 1 base left between them. The CDR3 has 9 amino acids. This chain's CDR3 is CASSDGYTF. CDR3 coding DNA: TGTGCCAGCAGTGACGGCTACACCTTC.

The genes are TRBV19 and TRBJ1-2; D perhaps matches TRBD1 (5 bases). Trimming pared 3 bases from V and 3 bases from J, leaving 17 bases between. This CDR3 is 16 amino acids long. Germline V gives CDR1 LNHDA, CDR2 SQIVND (reference sequence). The CDR3 nucleotides read TGTGCCAGTAGTATTGGAGACGGGGACTGGGACTATGGCTACACCTTC. Its protein is CASSIGDGDWDYGYTF.

The chain recombines TRBV27 with TRBJ1-5, with D hard to call. CDR1 MNHEY and CDR2 SMNVEV come from the germline V gene (reference sequence). The CDR3 has 13 amino acids. The germline V and J ends were trimmed by 5 bases and 7 bases, with 12 bases remaining between them. The DNA of the CDR3 is TGTGCCAGCAGTCGGCGGGTTGACCAGCCCCAGCATTTT. Protein product: CASSRRVDQPQHF.

This clone was seen only once. The chain is built from TRBV5-1 and TRBJ1-1, with 9 bases matching TRBD1. This CDR3 comprises 15 residues. Germline-derived CDR1 and CDR2 are SGHRS and YFSETQ. V lost 4 bases and J lost 2; bases outside the gene matches: 6. The CDR3 coding sequence is TGCGCCAGCAGCGATGACAGGGGGTTAAACACTGAAGCTTTCTTT. Amino acid sequence: CASSDDRGLNTEAFF.

Worth noting for this clone: Different DNA sequences within this sample yield the same CDR3. In nucleotides, the CDR3 is TGTGCCAGCAGCACCTACAATGAGCAGTTCTTC. As protein: CASSTYNEQFF. V is TRBV7-9 and J is TRBJ2-1; D gene uncertain. CDR3 size: 11 residues. Trimming took 5 bases from V and 2 from J, leaving 1 base between them. Germline CDR1 is SEHNR and CDR2 is FQNEAQ (reference sequence). Based on the CDR3 plus reference TRBV7-9 and TRBJ2-1, the full variable domain is DTGVSQNPRHKITKRGQNVTFRCDPISEHNRLYWYRQTLGQGPEFLTYFQNEAQLEKSRLLSDRFSAERPKGSFSTLEIQRTEQGDSAMYLCASSTYNEQFFGPGTRLTVL.

The rearrangement uses TRBV6-5 and TRBJ1-2; D uncertain. Germline CDR1 is MNHEY and CDR2 is SVGAGI. V lost 1 base and J 2 bases, leaving 8 bases between the germline ends. This CDR3 region has 14 residues. Written as DNA, the CDR3 is TGTGCCAGCAGTTACTTGGGGTTCAACTATGGCTACACCTTC. It encodes CASSYLGFNYGYTF.

The chain employs TRBV27 and TRBJ1-2, with a weak D call TRBD1 (6 bases). Per germline, CDR1 MNHEY and CDR2 SMNVEV (reference sequence). The CDR3 runs to 16 residues. V lost 2 bases and J 0 bases, leaving 13 bases between the germline ends. CDR3 region: CASSLRGGLANYGYTF. CDR3 DNA sequence: TGTGCCAGCAGTTTACGCGGGGGCCTGGCTAACTATGGCTACACCTTC.

V and J are TRBV6-5 and TRBJ2-1; TRBD2 matches at 10 bases. This CDR3 region has 15 residues. Germline V gives CDR1 MNHEY, CDR2 SVGAGI. Trimming cost V 6 bases and J 7 bases; bases outside gene matches: 9. CDR3 sequence reads: CASSLGSGGINEQFF. The CDR3 bases are TGTGCCAGCAGCTTAGGTAGCGGGGGGATAAATGAGCAGTTCTTC.

This chain connects TRBV7-9 to TRBJ1-2; D is ambiguous. This CDR3 has 12 residues. V lost 5 bases, J lost 5 bases, and 9 bases lay in between. CDR1 and CDR2 (germline): SEHNR, FQNEAQ (reference sequence). DNA for the CDR3: TGTGCCAGCAGCGAGGTAGCATATGGCTACACCTTC. It encodes CASSEVAYGYTF.

The gene calls are TRBV18 and TRBJ1-1; 7 bases line up with TRBD1. The V segment lost 5 bases and the J segment 3 bases; nucleotides outside the gene matches: 3. The CDR3 runs to 13 residues. Germline V gene lookup returns CDR1 KGHSH and CDR2 LQKENI. The CDR3 DNA reads TGTGCCAGCTCAAGTACAGGGGACACTGAAGCTTTCTTT. Residues: CASSSTGDTEAFF.

The gene calls are TRBV3-1 (or the pseudogene TRBV3-2) and TRBJ1-5, with D unresolved. Deletions cut 0 bases from V and 5 bases from J, with 5 bases between. The CDR3 loop spans 13 amino acids. Germline assignment: CDR1 LGHDT and CDR2 YNNKEL (reference sequence). The CDR3 loop reads CASSQEYDQPQHF. The CDR3 DNA follows: TGTGCCAGCAGCCAAGAGTACGATCAGCCCCAGCATTTT.

The chain recombines TRBV3-1 (or the pseudogene TRBV3-2) with TRBJ2-5; TRBD1 agrees at 7 bases. CDR3 length: 16 amino acids. With V trimmed by 0 bases and J by 1 base, 5 bases remained unmatched. Germline loops: CDR1 LGHDT, CDR2 YNNKEL (reference sequence). The CDR3 reads CASSQDLRGPQETQYF. The DNA of the CDR3 is TGTGCCAGCAGCCAAGACCTAAGGGGGCCCCAAGAGACCCAGTACTTC.

The V and J genes are TRBV5-1 and TRBJ2-7; D possibly corresponds to TRBD1 (5 bases). This CDR3 comprises 13 residues. Germline CDR1 and CDR2: SGHRS and YFSETQ. V dropped 4 bases and J dropped 0 bases, with 8 bases sitting between them. The CDR3 bases are TGCGCCAGCAGCATAGGGGACTCCTACGAGCAGTACTTC. The encoded protein is CASSIGDSYEQYF.

The V gene is TRBV7-2, the J gene TRBJ1-5; D is ambiguous. There are 13 residues in the CDR3. V dropped 5 bases and J dropped 5 bases, with 10 bases sitting between them. CDR1 is SGHTA and CDR2 is FQGNSA in the germline V gene. DNA for the CDR3: TGTGCCAGCAGCAAAGACGGTGATCAGCCCCAGCATTTT. Translated, it gives CASSKDGDQPQHF.

CDR3 DNA sequence: TGTGCCAGCTCACCTACCGGGACAGGGACTCCCTATGGCTACACCTTC. It translates to CASSPTGTGTPYGYTF. The chain carries TRBV18 and TRBJ1-2, with TRBD1 identical over 9 bases. The V and J ends lost 3 bases and 4 bases, in that order; junction bases with no gene match: 9. Per the germline V gene, CDR1 is KGHSH and CDR2 is LQKENI. CDR3 length: 16 residues.

The chain recombines TRBV7-2 with TRBJ2-4; D gene uncertain. Germline CDR1 is SGHTA and CDR2 is FQGNSA. The V and J ends lost 3 bases and 0 bases respectively, with 6 bases between them. This CDR3 is built from 14 residues. CDR3 nucleotide sequence: TGTGCCAGCAGCTTGGGTCTAGCCAAAAACATTCAGTACTTC. Amino acids: CASSLGLAKNIQYF.

The V and J genes are TRBV2 and TRBJ2-2; D is ambiguous. Germline V gene data show CDR1 as SNHLY and CDR2 as FYNNEI. The CDR3 is 13 residues long. V was trimmed by 1 base and J by 6 bases, leaving 6 bases between them. CDR3 nucleotides: TGTGCCAGCAGTGAAGTAAGGGCCGGGGAGCTGTTTTTT. It yields the protein CASSEVRAGELFF.

CDR3 coding DNA: TGCGCCAGCAGCCAAGAAACAGCGAGAGGGGATACGCAGTATTTT. It encodes CASSQETARGDTQYF. The genes are TRBV4-1 and TRBJ2-3, with D possibly matching TRBD2 (5 bases). The germline CDR1 and CDR2 sequences are MGHRA and YSYEKL. Between the trimmed V and J ends, which lost 0 bases and 6 bases, there was a span of 13 bases. The CDR3 is 15 amino acids.

The CDR3, as DNA: TGTGCCAGCAGCTTCGGAATATCAGATACGCAGTATTTT. This codes for CASSFGISDTQYF. The genes are TRBV5-6 and TRBJ2-3; D is ambiguous. The CDR3 extends over 13 amino acids. V gave up 2 bases and J gave up 4 bases, with 8 bases separating them. Germline V gives CDR1 SGHDT, CDR2 YYEEEE.

The V and J genes are TRBV19 and TRBJ1-5; D is perhaps TRBD1 (6 bases). V gave up 1 base and J gave up 7 bases, with 11 bases separating them. CDR3 size: 14 residues. CDR1 LNHDA and CDR2 SQIVND come from the germline V gene (reference sequence). The CDR3 protein is CASSIGRGGQPQHF. The CDR3 region has the DNA TGTGCCAGTAGTATAGGCAGGGGAGGCCAGCCCCAGCATTTT.

The chain is built from TRBV24-1 and TRBJ1-2; D is possibly TRBD1 (6 bases). Deletions cut 12 bases from V and 8 bases from J, with 15 bases between. Germline V gene data show CDR1 as KGHDR and CDR2 as SFDVKD. This CDR3 comprises 11 residues. The CDR3 loop reads CAPQQGFGYTF. As DNA, the CDR3 is TGTGCCCCCCAGCAGGGGTTCGGCTACACCTTC.

In its sample, this clone was seen a few times. The chain couples TRBV15 to TRBJ1-4, with a possible D match to TRBD1 (6 bases). Germline lookup yields CDR1 LNHNV and CDR2 YYDKDF (reference sequence). V dropped 0 bases and J dropped 7 bases, with 15 bases sitting between them. The CDR3 is 16 amino acids. The DNA of the CDR3 is TGTGCCACCAGCAGAGATGTGGCAGGGGAGGGTGAAAAACTGTTTTTT. This encodes CATSRDVAGEGEKLFF. Full variable domain (rest looked up from reference TRBV15 and TRBJ1-4): DAMVIQNPRYQVTQFGKPVTLSCSQTLNHNVMYWYQQKSSQAPKLLFHYYDKDFNNEADTPDNFQSRRPNTSFCFLDIRSPGLGDTAMYLCATSRDVAGEGEKLFFGSGTQLSVL.

The chain combines TRBV4-1 with TRBJ1-1; 9 nucleotides align to TRBD1. The CDR3 runs to 14 residues. Trimming cost V 7 bases and J 4 bases; bases outside gene matches: 7. Germline V lookup: CDR1 MGHRA, CDR2 YSYEKL. The CDR3 DNA reads TGCGCCAGCACCGAAGGGACAGGGTTCACTGAAGCTTTCTTT. It codes for CASTEGTGFTEAFF.

This rearrangement joins TRBV5-1 to TRBJ1-1; TRBD1 is a possible D gene (6 bases). The germline CDR1 and CDR2 sequences are SGHRS and YFSETQ. V was trimmed by 0 bases and J by 6 bases, leaving 15 bases between them. The CDR3 length is 15 residues. Here the CDR3 reads CASSLAPGAVAEAFF. The CDR3 DNA follows: TGCGCCAGCAGCTTGGCCCCGGGGGCGGTGGCTGAAGCTTTCTTT.